The clone carrying this T cell receptor (beta chain) has ten or more counts. Its antigen is not identified. This sample was included in a study of T cells in Graves' hyperthyroidism and ophthalmopathy. Whole-study context: Peripheral blood sampling occurred at initial diagnosis, before any treatment.

General study results and limits: Model predictions of ophthalmopathy came a median 6.5 months before onset.

Germline V gene data show CDR1 as GTSNPN and CDR2 as SVGIG (reference sequence). Trimming removed 3 bases from V and 7 bases from J, with 12 bases in between. The CDR3 is 12 amino acids. What was amplified from RNA transcripts were TCR beta CDR3 regions. HTBI primers were the set used in a first-round RT-PCR of the TCR CDR3. TCRdb fed the multiplex PCR reads into MiXCR, producing one record per CDR3 protein. The data show approximately 570,000 distinct CDR3 sequences, with 15% to 20% seen just once and 45% to 50% held by the top ten. This chain links TRBV30 with TRBJ1-2; D might be TRBD1 (6 bases). Sample: blood. The TCR was taken from a man aged 40-50 years with Graves' ophthalmopathy. The CDR3 coding sequence is TGTGCCTGGAGAACCTACAGGGTTGGCTACACCTTC. As protein: CAWRTYRVGYTF.